This T cell receptor (beta chain) was identified during a study of T cells after yellow fever vaccination. In the case of this clonotype: The antigen remains undetermined.

For TCR, cDNA came from 5'RACE template switching, which added a universal primer site and UMIs. TCRdb re-derived calls from the 5' RACE reads in MiXCR, one entry per CDR3 protein. The sample includes 360,000 or so distinct CDR3 sequences, around 10% of them seen just once. Germline assignment: CDR1 ENHRY and CDR2 SYGVKD. The CDR3 loop spans 14 amino acids. J was trimmed by 5 bases and V by 5 bases; bases with no gene match: 7. General study findings and limits: The appearance of a small share of clonotypes in both CD4 and CD8 compartments was observed.

This specimen was PBMCs, taken on the day of the first yellow fever vaccination. The clonotype was recovered from a man aged 18 to 30 who received the YFV17D yellow fever vaccine. The rearrangement joins TRBV10-3 to TRBJ2-5, with 8 positions matching TRBD2. CDR3 sequence (DNA): TGTGCCATCAGTTCCGGGGGGGCCAGGGAGACCCAGTACTTC. As protein: CAISSGGARETQYF.